This TCR beta chain is from a study of shared clonotypes between healthy human individuals. Study-wide context: CD4 naive and memory got three plates each, CD8 naive two, CD8 memory one.

General study points: Shared clonotypes: 4.5% to 5% naive CD4, under 4% naive CD8, 2.3% memory CD4, approximately 0.4% memory CD8.

Genomic DNA of every subset was divided equally among multiple immunoSEQ plates. The input for sorted-subset replicate PCRs was approximately 190 ng DNA, tens of thousands of T cell genomes. TCRdb's table, derived via immunoSEQ multiplex PCR, lists solely in-frame clones and lacks some. The sample records about 1 million clones, about 77% being singletons. For this clone: Antigen: not known.

This receptor was identified in a man in his late teens or twenties in good health. Sequenced sample: memory CD4+ T cells sorted from blood. Subset described: CD45RA-negative fraction.

In DNA form, the CDR3 reads TGCGCCAGCAGCCCGGGACAGGGGATTCACAATGAGCAGTTCTTC. The encoded protein is CASSPGQGIHNEQFF. The chain recombines TRBV5-1 with TRBJ2-1; 10 nucleotides match TRBD1. The V gene end was trimmed by 4 bases and the J gene end by 5 bases; junction bases not matched to a gene: 6. CDR1 SGHRS and CDR2 YFSETQ come from the germline V gene. The CDR3 loop spans 15 amino acids.